These T cell receptor beta chains were read from a single sample in a study of T cell responses to AZD1222 COVID-19 vaccine. Profiled with immunoSEQ multiplex PCR; TCRdb holds only in-frame clones, not every one. The table lists about 150,000 clones, roughly 87% of them singletons. This specimen consisted of peripheral blood, obtained 28 days after the second dose of the MenACWY control vaccine. These receptors all stem from an adult who received the MenACWY meningococcal vaccine as a control. CDR3s include the opening cysteine and the closing phenylalanine or tryptophan.

TRBJ1-1	TRBV6-5	CASSYTSGGGYTEAFF
TRBJ1-3	TRBV5-4	CASSQTGKAGNTIYF
TRBJ1-4	TRBV25-1	CASSDPGTGDNEKLFF
TRBJ2-3	TRBV27	CASSFLGGKGYF
TRBJ2-7	TRBV6-2/TRBV6-3	CASSYPDYEQYF
TRBJ2-3	TRBV5-8	CASSPRRGRKDTQYF
TRBJ2-4	TRBV19	CASTSGGRGIQYF
TRBJ1-6	TRBV10-3	CAIKGTANSPLHF
TRBJ1-1	TRBV5-1	CASSPIAIQTEAFF
TRBJ2-3	TRBV2	CASSTSGGFTDTQYF
TRBJ2-3	TRBV4-3	CASSQTAGDLDTQYF
TRBJ2-2	TRBV7-6	CASSSGLVNTGELFF
TRBJ1-1	TRBV2	CASSRTANTEAFF
TRBJ1-5	TRBV6-5	CASKMTGSHQPQHF
TRBJ1-5	TRBV7-3	CASSPEALTNQPQHF
TRBJ1-2	TRBV5-1	CASSLGGSGSEGYTF
TRBJ1-1	TRBV7-3	CASSFAGGNTEAFF
TRBJ1-1	TRBV3-1/TRBV3-2	CASSQYMNTEAFF
TRBJ2-7	TRBV7-2	CASSLASTSSYEQYF
TRBJ1-6	TRBV30	CAWVVDRINSPLHF
TRBJ1-3	TRBV2	CASRTTPLSGNTIYF
TRBJ2-5	TRBV29-1	CSAGLAGSQTQYF
TRBJ1-1	TRBV9	CASSVVQGVGNTEAFF
TRBJ1-4	TRBV30	CAWIPEQGNEKLFF
TRBJ2-1	TRBV6-2/TRBV6-3	CASSYSRIAEGVNEQFF
TRBJ2-1	TRBV5-1	CASSLWLAGGYNEQFF
TRBJ2-2	TRBV24-1	CATSVAKPRRAGELFF
TRBJ2-7	TRBV11-2	CASSLRPFSYEQYF
TRBJ2-2	TRBV18	CASSPPGQVNTGELFF
TRBJ2-2	TRBV19	CASSNTGGGTGELFF
TRBJ2-1	TRBV10-3	CAISETESSYNEQFF
TRBJ2-1	TRBV6-5	CASRGDSYNEQFF
TRBJ1-2	TRBV7-8	CASSPGQGPSRGYTF
TRBJ1-1	TRBV6-6	CATQGAREAFF
TRBJ1-2	TRBV7-9	CASSLNRGLGLNDGYTF
TRBJ1-1	TRBV11-3	CASSFTGPGTEAFF
TRBJ2-2	TRBV7-3	CASSQGYGTGELFF
TRBJ1-3	TRBV19	CASKNPGHSGNTIYF
TRBJ2-7	TRBV4-1	CASSQARTFSSYEQYF
TRBJ1-1	TRBV6-5	CASRPQGAREAFF
TRBJ2-1	TRBV2	CASRSSGTSGVNEQFF
TRBJ2-7	TRBV14	CASSQANRGYEQYF
TRBJ1-1	TRBV7-2	CASNDVGRTEAFF
TRBJ1-4	TRBV30	CAWGTGMSNEKLFF
TRBJ2-7	TRBV29-1	CSGRSSYEQYF
TRBJ2-3	TRBV6-4	CASSDRGRLGTDTQYF
TRBJ1-1	TRBV5-4	CASSFGKGNPLGTEAFF
TRBJ1-3	TRBV11-2	CASSLVTANTIYF
TRBJ1-1	TRBV11-3	CASSLGGALAGRNTEAFF
TRBJ1-1	TRBV6-5	CASSRGGAEAFF
TRBJ1-1	TRBV28	CASIRGDSFTEAFF
TRBJ2-7	TRBV21-1	CASLHNGAEGYEQYF
TRBJ2-5	TRBV6-5	CASSLRGETQYF
TRBJ2-3	TRBV16	CASSQSDRRADTQYF
TRBJ1-4	TRBV18	CASSEWVSTNEKLFF
TRBJ2-2	TRBV3-1/TRBV3-2	CASSRPTGELFF
TRBJ1-4	TRBV14	CASSQGGVGEKLFF
TRBJ2-4	TRBV7-2	CASSLQQGAENIQYF
TRBJ2-1	TRBV15	CATSRSYNEQFF